This T cell receptor beta chain came from a study of beta chain features in type 1 diabetes. Overall study results and limits: cDNA-based reads could over-represent cells with high TCR expression. It was not settled here whether HLA type affects TCRB rearrangement.

The CDR3 region is 14 residues in length, termini included. Germline values: CDR1 MDHEN, CDR2 SYDVKM. The investigators reverse transcribed all of the isolated RNA, so they sequenced expressed TCRB transcripts. Repertoires were generated with immunoSEQ multiplex PCR, while TCRdb's copy carries only in-frame clones and drops some. The repertoire holds 310,000 or so clones, with approximately 10% as singletons. Of note for this clone: The antigen remains undetermined. No DNA is shown, since the ends of the CDR3 on it are uncertain; the CDR3 is the one TCRdb lists.

This receptor was obtained from a woman between 25 and 40 years old in good health. What was sequenced was naive CD4+ T cells from blood. This chain joins TRBV28 and TRBJ2-2; TRBD2 is taken as the D call from the table, unchecked against the DNA. The chain's CDR3 is CAITTERRAGELFF.